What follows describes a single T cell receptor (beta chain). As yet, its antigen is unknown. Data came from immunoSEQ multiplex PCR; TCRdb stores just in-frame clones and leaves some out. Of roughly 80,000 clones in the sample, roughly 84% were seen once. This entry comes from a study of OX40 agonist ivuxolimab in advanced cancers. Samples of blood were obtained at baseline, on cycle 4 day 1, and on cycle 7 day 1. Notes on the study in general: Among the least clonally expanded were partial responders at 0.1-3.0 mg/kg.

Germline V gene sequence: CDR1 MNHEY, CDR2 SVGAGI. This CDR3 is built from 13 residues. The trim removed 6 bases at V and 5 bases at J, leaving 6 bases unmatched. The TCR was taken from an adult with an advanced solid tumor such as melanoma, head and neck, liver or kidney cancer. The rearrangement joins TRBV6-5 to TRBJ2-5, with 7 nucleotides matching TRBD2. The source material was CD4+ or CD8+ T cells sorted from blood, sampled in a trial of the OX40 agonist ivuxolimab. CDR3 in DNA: TGTGCCAGCAGGGGAGCGGGGAAGGAGACCCAGTACTTC. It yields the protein CASRGAGKETQYF.